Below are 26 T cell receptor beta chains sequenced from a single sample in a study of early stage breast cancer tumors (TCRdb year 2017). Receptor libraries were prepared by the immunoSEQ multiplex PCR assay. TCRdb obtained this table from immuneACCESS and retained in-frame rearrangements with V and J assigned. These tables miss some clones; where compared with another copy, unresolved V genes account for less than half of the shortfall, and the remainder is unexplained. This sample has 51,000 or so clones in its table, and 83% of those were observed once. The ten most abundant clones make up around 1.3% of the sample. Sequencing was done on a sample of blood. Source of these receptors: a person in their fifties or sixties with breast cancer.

CDR3 loop: CASSIVWGNGNTIYF. The CDR3, as DNA: TGTGCCAGTAGTATAGTATGGGGGAACGGAAACACCATATATTTT. The rearrangement uses TRBV19 and TRBJ1-3; D might be TRBD1 (5 bases). V lost 1 base and J 4 bases, leaving 11 bases between the germline ends. Germline assignment: CDR1 LNHDA and CDR2 SQIVND (reference sequence). The CDR3 has 15 amino acids.

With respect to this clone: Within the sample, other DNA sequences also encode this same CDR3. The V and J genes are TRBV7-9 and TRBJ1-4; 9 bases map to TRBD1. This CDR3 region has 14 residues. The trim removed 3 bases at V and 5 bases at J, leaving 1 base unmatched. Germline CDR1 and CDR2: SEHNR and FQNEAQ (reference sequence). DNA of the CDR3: TGTGCCAGCAGCTTGACAGGGGGAAATGAAAAACTGTTTTTT. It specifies CASSLTGGNEKLFF.

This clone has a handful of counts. DNA for the CDR3: TGTGCCAGCAGTTACGGGACAGGGGCAACTAATGAAAAACTGTTTTTT. Translated: CASSYGTGATNEKLFF. The chain employs TRBV6-6 and TRBJ1-4; 10 nucleotides align to TRBD1. With 2 bases clipped from V and 0 bases from J, the junction kept 0 bases outside the gene matches. CDR1 is MNHNY and CDR2 is SVGAGI in the germline V gene (reference sequence). This CDR3 is built from 16 residues.

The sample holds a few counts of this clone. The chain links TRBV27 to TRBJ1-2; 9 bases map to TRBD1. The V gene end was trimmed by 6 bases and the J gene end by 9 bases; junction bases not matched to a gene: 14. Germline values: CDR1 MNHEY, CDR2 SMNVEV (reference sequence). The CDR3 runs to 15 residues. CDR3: CASSRSGTGYDSYTF. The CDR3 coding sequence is TGTGCCAGCAGCCGGAGCGGGACAGGGTATGATAGCTACACCTTC.

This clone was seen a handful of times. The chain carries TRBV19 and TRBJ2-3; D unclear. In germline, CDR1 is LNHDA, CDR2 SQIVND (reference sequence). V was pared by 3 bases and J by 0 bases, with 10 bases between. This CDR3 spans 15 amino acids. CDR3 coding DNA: TGTGCCAGTAGTATCTCTTGGGGAAGCACAGATACGCAGTATTTT. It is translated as CASSISWGSTDTQYF.

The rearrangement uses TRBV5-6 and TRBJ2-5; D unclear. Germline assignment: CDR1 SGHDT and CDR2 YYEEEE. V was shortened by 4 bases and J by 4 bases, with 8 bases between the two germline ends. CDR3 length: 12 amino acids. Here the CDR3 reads CASSRLGETQYF. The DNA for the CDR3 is TGTGCCAGCAGCCGGTTAGGAGAGACCCAGTACTTC.

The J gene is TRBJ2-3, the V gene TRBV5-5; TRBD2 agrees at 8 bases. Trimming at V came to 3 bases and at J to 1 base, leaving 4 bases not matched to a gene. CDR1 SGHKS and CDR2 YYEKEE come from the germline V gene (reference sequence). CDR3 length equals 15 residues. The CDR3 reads CASSYSGEGTDTQYF. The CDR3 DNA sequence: TGTGCCAGCAGCTATAGCGGGGAGGGCACAGATACGCAGTATTTT.

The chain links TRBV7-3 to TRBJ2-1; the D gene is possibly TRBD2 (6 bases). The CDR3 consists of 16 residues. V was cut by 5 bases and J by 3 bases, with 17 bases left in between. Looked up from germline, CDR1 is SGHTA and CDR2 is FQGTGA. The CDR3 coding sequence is TGTGCCAGCAGCCCCCGTGGAGGGAACGGCTACAATGAGCAGTTCTTC. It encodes CASSPRGGNGYNEQFF.

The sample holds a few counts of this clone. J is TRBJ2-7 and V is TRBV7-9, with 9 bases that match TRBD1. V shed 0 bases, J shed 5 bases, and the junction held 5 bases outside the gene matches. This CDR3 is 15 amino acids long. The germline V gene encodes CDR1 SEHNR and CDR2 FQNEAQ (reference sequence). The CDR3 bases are TGTGCCAGCAGCTTAGCTGGGACAGGGTCTCACGAGCAGTACTTC. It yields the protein CASSLAGTGSHEQYF.

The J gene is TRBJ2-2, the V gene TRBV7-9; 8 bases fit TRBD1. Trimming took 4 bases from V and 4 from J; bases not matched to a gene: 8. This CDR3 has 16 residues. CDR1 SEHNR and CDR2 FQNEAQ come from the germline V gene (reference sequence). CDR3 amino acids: CASSSSGTGSTGELFF. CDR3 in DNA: TGTGCCAGCAGCTCTAGTGGGACAGGAAGCACCGGGGAGCTGTTTTTT.

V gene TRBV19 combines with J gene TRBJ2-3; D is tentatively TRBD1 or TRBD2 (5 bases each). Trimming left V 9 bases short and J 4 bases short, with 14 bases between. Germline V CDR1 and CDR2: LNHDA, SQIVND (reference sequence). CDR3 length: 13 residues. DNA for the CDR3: TGTGCCAGCGGACGGTGGGGGTCAGATACGCAGTATTTT. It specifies CASGRWGSDTQYF.

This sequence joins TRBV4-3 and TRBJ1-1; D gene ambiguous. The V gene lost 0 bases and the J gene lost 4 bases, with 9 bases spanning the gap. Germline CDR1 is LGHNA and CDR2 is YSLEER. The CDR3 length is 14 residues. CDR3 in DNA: TGCGCCAGCAGCCAAGATCTCAGGTTCACTGAAGCTTTCTTT. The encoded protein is CASSQDLRFTEAFF.

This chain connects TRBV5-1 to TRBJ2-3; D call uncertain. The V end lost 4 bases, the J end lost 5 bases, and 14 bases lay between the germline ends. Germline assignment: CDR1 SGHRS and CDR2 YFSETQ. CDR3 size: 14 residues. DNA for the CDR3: TGCGCCAGCAGCCGCTTTTTGGTGGGAGATACGCAGTATTTT. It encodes CASSRFLVGDTQYF.

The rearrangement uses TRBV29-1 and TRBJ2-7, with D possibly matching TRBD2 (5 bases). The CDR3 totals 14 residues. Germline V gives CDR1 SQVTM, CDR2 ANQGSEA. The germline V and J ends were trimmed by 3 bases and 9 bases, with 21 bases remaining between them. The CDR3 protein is CSVDTGMGGERQYF. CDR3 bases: TGCAGCGTTGATACGGGAATGGGTGGGGAGCGGCAGTACTTC.

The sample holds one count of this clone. The DNA of the CDR3 is TGTGCCAGCAGCACTGGAGCGGGAGGGGGGCTGGAGCAGTACTTC. Its translation is CASSTGAGGGLEQYF. V usage is TRBV11-2 and J usage is TRBJ2-7; 10 bases match TRBD2. Trimming at V came to 5 bases and at J to 7 bases, leaving 11 bases not matched to a gene. Germline CDR1 and CDR2: SGHAT and FQNNGV. The CDR3 consists of 15 residues.

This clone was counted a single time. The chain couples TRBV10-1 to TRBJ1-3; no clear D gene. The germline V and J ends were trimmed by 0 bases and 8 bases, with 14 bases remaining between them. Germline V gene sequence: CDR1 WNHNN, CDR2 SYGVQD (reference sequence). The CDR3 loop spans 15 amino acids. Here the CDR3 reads CASSESTAAGDTIYF. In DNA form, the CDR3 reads TGCGCCAGCAGTGAGTCGACGGCGGCGGGAGACACCATATATTTT.

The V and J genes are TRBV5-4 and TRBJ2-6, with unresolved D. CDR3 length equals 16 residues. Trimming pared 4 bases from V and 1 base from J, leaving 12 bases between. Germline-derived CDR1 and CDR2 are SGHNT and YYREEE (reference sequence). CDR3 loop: CASSPPLQSGANVLTF. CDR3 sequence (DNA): TGTGCCAGCAGCCCCCCCCTCCAGTCTGGGGCCAACGTCCTGACTTTC.

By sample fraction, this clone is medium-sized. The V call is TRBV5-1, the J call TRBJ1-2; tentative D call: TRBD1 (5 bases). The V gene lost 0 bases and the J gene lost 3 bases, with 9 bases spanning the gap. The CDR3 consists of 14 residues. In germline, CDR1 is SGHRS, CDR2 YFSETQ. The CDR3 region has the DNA TGCGCCAGCAGCTTGGCCGGGGGAGACTATGGCTACACCTTC. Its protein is CASSLAGGDYGYTF.

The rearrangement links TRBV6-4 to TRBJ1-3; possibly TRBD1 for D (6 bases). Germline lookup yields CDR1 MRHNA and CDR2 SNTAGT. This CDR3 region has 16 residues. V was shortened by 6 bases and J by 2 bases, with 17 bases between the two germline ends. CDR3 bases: TGTGCCAGCAGGCCTTTGAGGGGGTATGCTGGAAACACCATATATTTT. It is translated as CASRPLRGYAGNTIYF.

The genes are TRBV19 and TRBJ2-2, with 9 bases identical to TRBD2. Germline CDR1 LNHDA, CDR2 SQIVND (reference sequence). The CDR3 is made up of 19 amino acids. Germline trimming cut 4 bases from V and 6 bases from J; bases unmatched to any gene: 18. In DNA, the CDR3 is TGTGCCAGTAGTAACTATCTAGCGGGGCTACCCTCGAGCCCCGGGGAGCTGTTTTTT. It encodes CASSNYLAGLPSSPGELFF.

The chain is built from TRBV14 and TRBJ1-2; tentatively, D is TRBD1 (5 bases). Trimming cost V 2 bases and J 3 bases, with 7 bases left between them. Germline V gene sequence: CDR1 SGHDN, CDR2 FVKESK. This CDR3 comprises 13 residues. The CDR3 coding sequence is TGTGCCAGCAGCCAACGGGACTACTATGGCTACACCTTC. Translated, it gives CASSQRDYYGYTF.

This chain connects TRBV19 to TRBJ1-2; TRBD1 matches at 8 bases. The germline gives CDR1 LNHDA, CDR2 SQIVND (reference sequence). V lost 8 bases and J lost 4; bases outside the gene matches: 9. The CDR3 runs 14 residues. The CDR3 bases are TGTGCCAGTCGCAACCCGGACAGGGCCTATGGCTACACCTTC. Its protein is CASRNPDRAYGYTF.

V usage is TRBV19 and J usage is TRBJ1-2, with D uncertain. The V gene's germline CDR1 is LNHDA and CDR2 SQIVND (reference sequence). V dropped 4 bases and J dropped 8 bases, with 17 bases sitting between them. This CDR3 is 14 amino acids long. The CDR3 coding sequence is TGTGCCAGTAGTACCCGATCGGACCGCAAGGGCTACACCTTC. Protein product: CASSTRSDRKGYTF.

The CDR3 coding sequence is TGTGCCGGCTCTGGAGGTGGGCACAATGAGCAGTTCTTC. Encoded protein: CAGSGGGHNEQFF. This sequence joins TRBV7-2 and TRBJ2-1, with D possibly matching TRBD2 (5 bases). The V end lost 11 bases, the J end lost 5 bases, and 16 bases lay between the germline ends. This CDR3 contains 13 residues. Germline CDR1 is SGHTA and CDR2 is FQGNSA.

The CDR3 DNA is TGTGCCAGCAGCCAGGGGGCACCCGTACTAGCGGGGACGACCGATCTCCCGGATACGCAGTATTTT. It codes for CASSQGAPVLAGTTDLPDTQYF. The genes are TRBV4-2 and TRBJ2-3; TRBD2 matches 10 bases. The CDR3 consists of 22 residues. Trimming took 3 bases from V and 6 from J; bases not matched to a gene: 27. CDR1 and CDR2 from the germline V gene are LGHNA and YNFKEQ.

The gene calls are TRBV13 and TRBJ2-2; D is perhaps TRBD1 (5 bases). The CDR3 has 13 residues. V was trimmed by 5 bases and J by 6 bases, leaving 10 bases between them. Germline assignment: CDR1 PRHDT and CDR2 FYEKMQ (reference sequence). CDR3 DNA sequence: TGTGCCAGCAGCCCCAGGGAAGCCGGGGAGCTGTTTTTT. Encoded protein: CASSPREAGELFF.